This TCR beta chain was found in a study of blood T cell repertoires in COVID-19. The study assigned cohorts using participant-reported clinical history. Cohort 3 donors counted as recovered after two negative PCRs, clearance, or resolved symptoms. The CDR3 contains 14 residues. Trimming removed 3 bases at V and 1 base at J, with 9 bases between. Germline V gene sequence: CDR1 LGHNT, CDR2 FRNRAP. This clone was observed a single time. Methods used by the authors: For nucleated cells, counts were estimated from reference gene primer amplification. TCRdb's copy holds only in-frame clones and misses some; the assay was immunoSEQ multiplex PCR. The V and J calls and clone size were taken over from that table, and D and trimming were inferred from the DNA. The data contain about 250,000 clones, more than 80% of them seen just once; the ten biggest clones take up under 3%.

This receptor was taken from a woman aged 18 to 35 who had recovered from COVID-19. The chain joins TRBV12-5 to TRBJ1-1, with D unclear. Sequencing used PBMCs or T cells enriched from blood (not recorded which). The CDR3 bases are TGTGCTAGTGGTTTTGACATCCAGAACACTGAAGCTTTCTTT. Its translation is CASGFDIQNTEAFF.